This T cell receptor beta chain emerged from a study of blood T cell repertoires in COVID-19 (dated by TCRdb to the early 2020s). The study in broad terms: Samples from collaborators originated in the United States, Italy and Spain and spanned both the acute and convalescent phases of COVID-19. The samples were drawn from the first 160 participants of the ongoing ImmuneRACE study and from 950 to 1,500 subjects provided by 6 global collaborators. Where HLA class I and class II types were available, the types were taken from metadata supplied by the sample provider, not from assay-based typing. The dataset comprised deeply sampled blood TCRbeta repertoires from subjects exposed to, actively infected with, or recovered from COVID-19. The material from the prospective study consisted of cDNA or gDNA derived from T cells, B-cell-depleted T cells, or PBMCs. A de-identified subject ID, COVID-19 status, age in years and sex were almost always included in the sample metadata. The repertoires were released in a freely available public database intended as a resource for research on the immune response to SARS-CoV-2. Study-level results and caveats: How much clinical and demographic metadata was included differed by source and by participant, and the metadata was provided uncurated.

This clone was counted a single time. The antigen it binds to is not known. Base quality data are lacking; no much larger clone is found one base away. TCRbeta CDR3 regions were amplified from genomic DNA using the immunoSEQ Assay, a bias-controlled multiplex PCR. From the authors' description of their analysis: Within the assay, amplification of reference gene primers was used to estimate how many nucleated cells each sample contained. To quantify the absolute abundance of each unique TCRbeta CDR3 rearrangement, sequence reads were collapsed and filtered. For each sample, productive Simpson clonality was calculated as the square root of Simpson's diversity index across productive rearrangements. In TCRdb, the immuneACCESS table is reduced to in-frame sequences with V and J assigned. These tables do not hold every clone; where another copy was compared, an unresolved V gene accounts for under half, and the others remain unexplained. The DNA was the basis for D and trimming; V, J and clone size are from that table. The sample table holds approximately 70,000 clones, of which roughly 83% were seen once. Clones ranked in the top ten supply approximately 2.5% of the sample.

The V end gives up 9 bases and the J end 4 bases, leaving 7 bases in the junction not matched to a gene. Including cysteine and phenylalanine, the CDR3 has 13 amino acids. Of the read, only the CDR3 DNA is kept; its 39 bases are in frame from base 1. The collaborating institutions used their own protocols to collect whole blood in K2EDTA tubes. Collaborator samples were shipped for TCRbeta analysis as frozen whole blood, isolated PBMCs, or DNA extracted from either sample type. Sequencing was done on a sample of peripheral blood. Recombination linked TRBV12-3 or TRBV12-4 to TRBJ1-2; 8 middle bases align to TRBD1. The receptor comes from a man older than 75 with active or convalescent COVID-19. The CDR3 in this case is CASQGANGYGYTF. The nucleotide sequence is TGTGCCAGTCAGGGGGCCAATGGCTATGGCTACACCTTC.